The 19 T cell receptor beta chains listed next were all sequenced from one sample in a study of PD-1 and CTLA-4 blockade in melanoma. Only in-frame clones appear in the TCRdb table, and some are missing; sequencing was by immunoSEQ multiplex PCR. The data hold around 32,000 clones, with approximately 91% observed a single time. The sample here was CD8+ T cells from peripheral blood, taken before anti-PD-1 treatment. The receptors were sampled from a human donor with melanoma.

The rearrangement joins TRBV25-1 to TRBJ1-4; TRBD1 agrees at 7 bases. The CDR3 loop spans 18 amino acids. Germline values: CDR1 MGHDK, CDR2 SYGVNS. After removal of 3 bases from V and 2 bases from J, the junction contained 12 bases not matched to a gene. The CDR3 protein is CASSDPYKGATTNEKLFF. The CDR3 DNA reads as TGTGCCAGCAGTGACCCCTATAAGGGGGCGACGACTAATGAAAAACTGTTTTTT.

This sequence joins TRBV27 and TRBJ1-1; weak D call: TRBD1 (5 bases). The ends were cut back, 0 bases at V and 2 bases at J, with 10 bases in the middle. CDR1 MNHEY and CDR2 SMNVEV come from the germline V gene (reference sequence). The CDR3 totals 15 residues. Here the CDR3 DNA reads TGTGCCAGCAGTTTATCCCTGGGACTAAACACTGAAGCTTTCTTT. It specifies CASSLSLGLNTEAFF.

As DNA, the CDR3 is TGTGCCAGCAGCTTTGCGGGGGATTCCGGGGCCAACGTCCTGACTTTC. As protein: CASSFAGDSGANVLTF. The V and J genes are TRBV7-8 and TRBJ2-6; 7 bases are a match to TRBD2. This CDR3 is built from 16 residues. The junction had 6 bases not matched to a gene; V was cut back by 3 bases and J by 4 bases. Germline-derived CDR1 and CDR2 are SGHVS and FQNEAQ.

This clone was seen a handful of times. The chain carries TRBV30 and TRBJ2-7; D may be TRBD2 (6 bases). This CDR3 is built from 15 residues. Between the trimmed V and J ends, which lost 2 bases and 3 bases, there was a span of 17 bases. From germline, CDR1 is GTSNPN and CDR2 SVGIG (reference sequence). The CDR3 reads CAWSTPSGFSYEQYF. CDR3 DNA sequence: TGTGCCTGGAGTACGCCCAGCGGGTTTAGCTACGAGCAGTACTTC.

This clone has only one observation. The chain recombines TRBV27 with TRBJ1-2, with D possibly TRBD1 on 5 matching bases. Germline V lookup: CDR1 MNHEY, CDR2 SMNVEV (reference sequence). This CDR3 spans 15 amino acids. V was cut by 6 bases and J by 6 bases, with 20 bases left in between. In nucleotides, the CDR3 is TGTGCCAGCAGGTATAGGGACGCCGGGACCCATGGCTACACCTTC. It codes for CASRYRDAGTHGYTF.

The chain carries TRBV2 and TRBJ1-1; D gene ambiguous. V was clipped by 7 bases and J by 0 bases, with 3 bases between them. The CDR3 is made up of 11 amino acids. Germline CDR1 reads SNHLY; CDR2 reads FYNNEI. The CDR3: CASTLNTEAFF. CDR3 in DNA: TGTGCCAGCACCCTGAACACTGAAGCTTTCTTT.

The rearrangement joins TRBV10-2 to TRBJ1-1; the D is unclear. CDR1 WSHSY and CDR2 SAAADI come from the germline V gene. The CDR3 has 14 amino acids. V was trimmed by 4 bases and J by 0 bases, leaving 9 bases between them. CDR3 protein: CASSGGGMNTEAFF. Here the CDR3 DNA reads TGCGCCAGCAGTGGAGGCGGCATGAACACTGAAGCTTTCTTT.

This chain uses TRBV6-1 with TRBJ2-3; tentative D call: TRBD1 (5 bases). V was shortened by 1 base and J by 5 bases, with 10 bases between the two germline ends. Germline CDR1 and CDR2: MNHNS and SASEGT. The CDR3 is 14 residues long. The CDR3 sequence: CASSEEVQGDTQYF. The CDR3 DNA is TGTGCCAGCAGTGAAGAGGTCCAGGGAGATACGCAGTATTTT.

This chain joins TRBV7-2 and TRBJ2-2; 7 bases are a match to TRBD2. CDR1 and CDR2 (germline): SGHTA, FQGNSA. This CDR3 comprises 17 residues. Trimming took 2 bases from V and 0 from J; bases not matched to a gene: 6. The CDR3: CASSLPREGPNTGELFF. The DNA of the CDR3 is TGTGCCAGCAGCTTACCTAGGGAGGGACCGAACACCGGGGAGCTGTTTTTT. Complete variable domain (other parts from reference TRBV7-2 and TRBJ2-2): GAGVSQSPSNKVTEKGKDVELRCDPISGHTALYWYRQSLGQGLEFLIYFQGNSAPDKSGLPSDRFSAERTGGSVSTLTIQRTQQEDSAVYLCASSLPREGPNTGELFFGEGSRLTVL.

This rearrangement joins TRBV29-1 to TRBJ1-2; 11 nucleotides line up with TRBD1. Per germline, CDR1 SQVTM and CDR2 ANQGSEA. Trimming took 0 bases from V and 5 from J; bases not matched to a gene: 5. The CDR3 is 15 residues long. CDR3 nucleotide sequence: TGCAGCGTTGAAGATCCGGGACAGGGGGAATATGGCTACACCTTC. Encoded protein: CSVEDPGQGEYGYTF.

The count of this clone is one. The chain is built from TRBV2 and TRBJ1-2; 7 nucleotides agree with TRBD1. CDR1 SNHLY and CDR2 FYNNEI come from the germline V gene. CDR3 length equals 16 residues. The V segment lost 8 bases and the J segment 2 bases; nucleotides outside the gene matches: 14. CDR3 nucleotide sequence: TGTGCCAGCTCCGGGGGGGGACAGCAGGCAAACTATGGCTACACCTTC. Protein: CASSGGGQQANYGYTF.

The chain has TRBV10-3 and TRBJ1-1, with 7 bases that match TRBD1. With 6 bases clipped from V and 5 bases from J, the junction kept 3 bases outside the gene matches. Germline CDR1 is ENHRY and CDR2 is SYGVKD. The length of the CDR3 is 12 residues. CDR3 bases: TGTGCCATCAGCCAGGGGGGGACTGAAGCTTTCTTT. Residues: CAISQGGTEAFF.

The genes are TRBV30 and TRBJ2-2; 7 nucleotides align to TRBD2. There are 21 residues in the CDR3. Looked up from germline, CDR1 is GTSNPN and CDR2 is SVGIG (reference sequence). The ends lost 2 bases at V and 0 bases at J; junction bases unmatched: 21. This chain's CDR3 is CAWSSLYGGLSGHSNTGELFF. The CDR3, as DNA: TGTGCCTGGAGTTCCCTCTACGGGGGACTTAGCGGGCACTCGAACACCGGGGAGCTGTTTTTT.

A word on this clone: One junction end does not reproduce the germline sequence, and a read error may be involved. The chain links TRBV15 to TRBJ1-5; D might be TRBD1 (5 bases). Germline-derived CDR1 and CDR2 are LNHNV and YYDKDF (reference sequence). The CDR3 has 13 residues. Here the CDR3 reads CATSGDSYQPQHF. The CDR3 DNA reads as TGTGCCACCAGCGGAGACAGTTATCAGCCCCAGCATTTT.

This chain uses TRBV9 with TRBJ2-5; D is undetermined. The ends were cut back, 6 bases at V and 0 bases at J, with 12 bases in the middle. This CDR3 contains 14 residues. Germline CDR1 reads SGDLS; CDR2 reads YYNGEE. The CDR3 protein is CASTPGSDQETQYF. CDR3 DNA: TGTGCCAGCACCCCCGGATCGGACCAAGAGACCCAGTACTTC.

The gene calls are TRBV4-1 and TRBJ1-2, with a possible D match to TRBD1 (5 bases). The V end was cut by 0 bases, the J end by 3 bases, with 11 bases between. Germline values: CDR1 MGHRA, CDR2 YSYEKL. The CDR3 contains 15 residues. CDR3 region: CASSQEAGLDYGYTF. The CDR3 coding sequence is TGCGCCAGCAGCCAAGAGGCAGGGTTGGACTATGGCTACACCTTC.

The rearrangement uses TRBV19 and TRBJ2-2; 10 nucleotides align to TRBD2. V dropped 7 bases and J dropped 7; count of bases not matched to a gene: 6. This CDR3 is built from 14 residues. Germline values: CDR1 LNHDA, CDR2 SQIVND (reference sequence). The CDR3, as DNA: TGTGCCAGTATGTTAGCGGGAGGTTACGGGGAGCTGTTTTTT. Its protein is CASMLAGGYGELFF.

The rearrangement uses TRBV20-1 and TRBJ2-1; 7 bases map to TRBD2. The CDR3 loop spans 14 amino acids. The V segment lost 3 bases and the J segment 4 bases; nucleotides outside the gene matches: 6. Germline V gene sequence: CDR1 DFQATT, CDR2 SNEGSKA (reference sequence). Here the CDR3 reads CSASSLAVYNEQFF. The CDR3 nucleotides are TGCAGTGCTAGTTCGCTAGCGGTATACAATGAGCAGTTCTTC.

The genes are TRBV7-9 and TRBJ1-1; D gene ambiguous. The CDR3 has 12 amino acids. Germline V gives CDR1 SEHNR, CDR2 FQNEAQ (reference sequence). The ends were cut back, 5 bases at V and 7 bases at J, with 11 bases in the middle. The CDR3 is CASSAGSIEAFF. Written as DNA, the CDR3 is TGTGCCAGCAGCGCCGGGAGTATTGAAGCTTTCTTT.